Shown below are 16 T cell receptor beta chains from a single sample sequenced in a study of multiple sclerosis patients with progressive multifocal leukoencephalopathy (dated 2019 in TCRdb). According to the study, the label for this sample's time point signals: approximately 12 months of natalizumab therapy. The treatment or condition label for this specimen denotes: on natalizumab therapy at sampling. The protocol used for the library was the immunoSEQ multiplex PCR assay. As stored in TCRdb, this immuneACCESS dataset retains in-frame rearrangements with V and J assigned. A fraction of the clones does not appear; measured against another copy, unresolved V genes explain less than half of the discrepancy, and the remainder lacks a known reason. The sample contains 24,000 or so clones, around 93% of them found a single time. The ten top clones hold over 2% of the sample. Sequenced here: PBMCs, sampled from a patient treated with natalizumab. The receptors were gathered from a man aged 30 to 39 with multiple sclerosis.

This chain uses TRBV27 with TRBJ2-1; TRBD1 might be the D (5 bases). The germline V and J ends were trimmed by 2 bases and 9 bases, with 14 bases remaining between them. Germline V CDR1 and CDR2: MNHEY, SMNVEV (reference sequence). CDR3 length: 14 amino acids. CDR3 nucleotide sequence: TGTGCCAGCAGTTTACAGGACACGGTCGCTGAGCAGTTCTTC. Its protein product is CASSLQDTVAEQFF.

V is TRBV29-1 and J is TRBJ1-2, with 7 positions matching TRBD1. The CDR3 loop spans 13 amino acids. CDR1 and CDR2 from the germline V gene are SQVTM and ANQGSEA. V lost 7 bases and J lost 7; bases outside the gene matches: 12. CDR3 sequence: CSGERRGPLGYTF. The CDR3 DNA is TGCAGCGGTGAGCGGAGGGGGCCTCTTGGCTACACCTTC.

The chain is built from TRBV29-1 and TRBJ1-1; D is uncertain. With 5 bases removed from V and 6 bases from J, the gap between germline ends came to 10 bases. The CDR3 spans 11 residues. Germline V gene lookup returns CDR1 SQVTM and CDR2 ANQGSEA. As DNA, the CDR3 is TGCAGCGTTCAAAACGGACCTGAAGCTTTCTTT. Translated, it gives CSVQNGPEAFF.

The chain employs TRBV6-1 and TRBJ2-3; D not certain. The V end lost 0 bases, the J end lost 3 bases, and 7 bases lay between the germline ends. The CDR3 has 14 amino acids. In germline, CDR1 is MNHNS, CDR2 SASEGT. CDR3 region: CASSEAGKTDTQYF. Written as DNA, the CDR3 is TGTGCCAGCAGTGAAGCGGGAAAGACAGATACGCAGTATTTT.

This chain joins TRBV2 and TRBJ1-5; D call uncertain. The germline V and J ends were trimmed by 5 bases and 2 bases, with 7 bases remaining between them. Germline CDR1 SNHLY, CDR2 FYNNEI. CDR3 length: 13 amino acids. The CDR3 is CASSSYGNQPQHF. The CDR3 coding sequence is TGTGCCAGCAGTTCCTATGGCAATCAGCCCCAGCATTTT.

V and J are TRBV7-9 and TRBJ2-7; D assignment may be TRBD1 or TRBD2 (5 bases each). Trimming cost V 4 bases and J 6 bases, with 13 bases left between them. The CDR3 covers 13 residues. Germline CDR1 and CDR2: SEHNR and FQNEAQ (reference sequence). The CDR3 reads CASSWQGEGEQYV. The CDR3 DNA sequence: TGTGCCAGCAGCTGGCAGGGTGAGGGCGAGCAGTACGTC.

The V call is TRBV27, the J call TRBJ2-7; the match to TRBD2 covers 14 bases. V shed 5 bases, J shed 6 bases, and the junction held 3 bases outside the gene matches. The CDR3 is made up of 14 amino acids. From germline, CDR1 is MNHEY and CDR2 SMNVEV (reference sequence). The CDR3 is CASSQGLAGAEQYF. The CDR3 DNA reads TGTGCCAGCAGTCAGGGACTAGCGGGAGCCGAGCAGTACTTC.

The chain uses TRBV6-1 and TRBJ1-4; a possible D gene is TRBD1 (5 bases). Trimming shortened V by 1 base and J by 8 bases, and 17 bases separated the two germline ends. This CDR3 spans 16 amino acids. Germline CDR1 is MNHNS and CDR2 is SASEGT. In DNA form, the CDR3 reads TGTGCCAGCAGTGAAGTGGCGGTTCCACGGGACGAAAAACTGTTTTTT. Its translation is CASSEVAVPRDEKLFF.

The genes are TRBV4-3 and TRBJ1-2; D not resolved. From germline, CDR1 is LGHNA and CDR2 YSLEER. This CDR3 comprises 13 residues. Between the trimmed V and J ends, which lost 1 base and 7 bases, there was a span of 10 bases. The chain's CDR3 is CASSQGRWGGYTF. CDR3 nucleotides: TGCGCCAGCAGCCAAGGGCGGTGGGGTGGCTACACCTTC.

Notes on this clone: At the DNA level, this CDR3 is encoded by other sequences in the same sample as well. The chain links TRBV11-3 to TRBJ2-1, with 10 positions matching TRBD2. The CDR3 runs 14 residues. Germline V gene lookup returns CDR1 SGHNT and CDR2 YENEEA. The ends lost 7 bases at V and 4 bases at J; junction bases unmatched: 4. CDR3: CASIAGGLYNEQFF. As DNA, the CDR3 is TGTGCCAGCATAGCGGGAGGTCTTTACAATGAGCAGTTCTTC. Variable domain in full (rest from reference TRBV11-3 and TRBJ2-1): EAGVVQSPRYKIIEKKQPVAFWCNPISGHNTLYWYLQNLGQGPELLIRYENEEAVDDSQLPKDRFSAERLKGVDSTLKIQPAELGDSAVYLCASIAGGLYNEQFFGPGTRLTVL.

J is TRBJ2-1 and V is TRBV11-3; 10 bases are a match to TRBD1. Germline V gene lookup returns CDR1 SGHNT and CDR2 YENEEA. J gave up 7 bases and V 0 bases, and 9 bases lay outside the gene matches. The CDR3 is made up of 17 amino acids. CDR3 DNA: TGTGCCAGCAGCTTAGATTTTGATGGGACAGGGGATAATGAGCAGTTCTTC. This sequence encodes CASSLDFDGTGDNEQFF.

The chain combines TRBV7-2 with TRBJ2-2; D may be TRBD1 or TRBD2 (7 bases each). Trimming stripped 7 bases from V and 5 bases from J, with 20 bases between. Germline lookup yields CDR1 SGHTA and CDR2 FQGNSA. This CDR3 has 16 residues. The CDR3: CASTLRGGIVTGELFF. CDR3 in DNA: TGTGCCAGCACCCTCAGGGGGGGAATTGTAACCGGGGAGCTGTTTTTT.

V and J are TRBV10-3 and TRBJ2-5; TRBD2 is a possible D gene (5 bases). CDR3 length: 14 residues. V shed 9 bases and J shed 5 bases, with 19 bases lying between them. Germline values: CDR1 ENHRY, CDR2 SYGVKD. In DNA, the CDR3 is TGTGCCATTGCCGACTTCGCTAGCCGTGAGACCCAGTACTTC. Translated: CAIADFASRETQYF.

V is TRBV7-2 and J is TRBJ2-5; no definite D call. The CDR3 covers 16 residues. Germline loops: CDR1 SGHTA, CDR2 FQGNSA. Deletions cut 5 bases from V and 1 base from J, with 17 bases between. CDR3 sequence reads: CASSPNPPQPQETQYF. Here the CDR3 DNA reads TGTGCCAGCAGCCCTAATCCCCCGCAACCCCAAGAGACCCAGTACTTC.

The chain recombines TRBV6-6 with TRBJ1-5, with 8 bases identical to TRBD1. The germline CDR1 and CDR2 sequences are MNHNY and SVGAGI (reference sequence). This CDR3 is 12 amino acids long. The V and J ends lost 5 bases and 11 bases, in that order; junction bases with no gene match: 5. In DNA, the CDR3 is TGTGCCAGCAGTGGTCAACAGGGGGCCCAGCATTTT. Translated: CASSGQQGAQHF.

The chain is built from TRBV7-9 and TRBJ1-1; D gene ambiguous. This CDR3 comprises 12 residues. Trimming took off 1 base at V and 6 bases at J, with 6 bases between the two ends. The germline V gene has CDR1 SEHNR and CDR2 FQNEAQ (reference sequence). The CDR3 DNA follows: TGTGCCAGCAGCTTAGGGCCTTCTGAAGCTTTCTTT. This translates into CASSLGPSEAFF.